This TCR beta chain derives from a study of naive and memory T cell subsets. The CDR3 runs to 17 residues. Germline assignment: CDR1 SGHTA and CDR2 FQGNSA. V lost 3 bases to trimming and J lost 4 bases; unmatched junction nucleotides: 10. This clonotype was observed a few times. What it binds is unknown. Regarding the study as a whole: Diversity fell and Gini index rose from naive through CM, EM, EMRA.

Both TRBC1 and TRBC2 were covered by a beta constant-region primer of two equimolar oligonucleotides. Nested alpha and beta constant-region primers with the SP2 primer drove four PCR rounds on ligated cDNA. TCRdb ran MiXCR on the UMI-ligation and nested PCR reads and lists one entry per CDR3 protein. The profile shows about 120,000 distinct CDR3 sequences, roughly 36% of them singletons. The receptor comes from a human donor in good health. The chain links TRBV7-2 to TRBJ2-1; 9 nucleotides agree with TRBD2. Sequenced input: central memory CD4+ T cells from blood. This chain's CDR3 is CASSFGGGATLYNEQFF. The CDR3 region has the DNA TGTGCCAGCAGCTTCGGCGGGGGGGCGACCTTATACAATGAGCAGTTCTTC.